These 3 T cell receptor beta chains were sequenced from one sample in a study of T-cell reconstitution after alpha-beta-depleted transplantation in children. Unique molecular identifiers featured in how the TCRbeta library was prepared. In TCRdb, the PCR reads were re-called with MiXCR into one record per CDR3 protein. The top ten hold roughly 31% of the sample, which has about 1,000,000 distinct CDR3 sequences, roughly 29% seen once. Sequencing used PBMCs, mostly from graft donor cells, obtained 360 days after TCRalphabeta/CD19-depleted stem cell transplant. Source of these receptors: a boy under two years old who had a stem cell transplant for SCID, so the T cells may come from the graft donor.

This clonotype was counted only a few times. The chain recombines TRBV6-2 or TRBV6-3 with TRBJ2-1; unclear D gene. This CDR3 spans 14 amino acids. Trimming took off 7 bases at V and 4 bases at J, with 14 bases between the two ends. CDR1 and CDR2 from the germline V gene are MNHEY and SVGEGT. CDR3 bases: TGTGCCAGCAAGGTCGTGTGGGAATACAATGAGCAGTTCTTC. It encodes CASKVVWEYNEQFF.

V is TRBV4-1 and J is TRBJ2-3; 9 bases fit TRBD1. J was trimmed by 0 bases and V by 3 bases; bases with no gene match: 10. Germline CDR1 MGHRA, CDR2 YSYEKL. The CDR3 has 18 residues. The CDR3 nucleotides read TGCGCCAGCAGCCACCAATTACAGGGGGCCGTGAGCACAGATACGCAGTATTTT. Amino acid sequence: CASSHQLQGAVSTDTQYF.

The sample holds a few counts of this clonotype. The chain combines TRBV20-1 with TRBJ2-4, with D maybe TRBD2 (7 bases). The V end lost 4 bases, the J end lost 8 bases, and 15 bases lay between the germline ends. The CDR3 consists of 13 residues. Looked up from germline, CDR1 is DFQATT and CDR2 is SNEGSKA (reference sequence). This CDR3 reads CSAMGGGVDIQYF. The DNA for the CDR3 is TGCAGTGCTATGGGGGGGGGCGTGGACATTCAGTACTTC.